The present TCR beta chain was sequenced within a study of identifying expanded T cells in peripheral blood. Whole-study results and caveats: About 1.2 clones differed between technical replicates, versus approximately 17 and 20 over time. Approximately 2-week clone count variance significantly increased as total template count grew.

This CDR3 region has 14 residues. The germline CDR1 and CDR2 sequences are SGDLS and YYNGEE. The V end lost 4 bases, the J end lost 4 bases, and 12 bases lay between the germline ends. In the case of this clone: Its antigen is still unknown.

Assay: immunoSEQ multiplex PCR; the TCRdb copy retains only in-frame clones and omits some. The table has 50,000 to 65,000 clones, roughly nine tenths seen once. Collection occurred without any documented infections or immune events in donors. This clonotype originated in a person aged 18 to 70 in good health. The sequenced sample was blood. The chain couples TRBV9 to TRBJ2-1; a possible D gene is TRBD1 (6 bases). The CDR3 reads CASSPMGQYNEQFF. As DNA, the CDR3 is TGTGCCAGCAGCCCTATGGGACAATACAATGAGCAGTTCTTC.